A selection of T cell receptor beta chains follows, all from one sample in a study of shared clonotypes between healthy human individuals. Only in-frame clones appear in the TCRdb table, and some are missing; sequencing was by immunoSEQ multiplex PCR. The top ten clones hold more than 20% of a sample with roughly 100,000 clones, about 72% of them seen once. The sequencing sample was made of memory CD8+ T cells sorted from blood. These receptors were obtained from a woman aged 25 to 39 in good health. Each CDR3 is given with its conserved first and last residue. Fields, in order: D gene, clone size, J gene, V gene, CDR3 protein, CDR3 DNA. The D gene is left open where the match is weak. Clone size, where shown, is once, few, many, or a class for clones that have expanded.

D gene: TRBD2; clone size: .; J gene: TRBJ2-7; V gene: TRBV30; CDR3 protein: CAWKGGNRLAGIEQYF; CDR3 DNA: TGTGCCTGGAAGGGGGGGAACAGACTAGCGGGAATCGAGCAGTACTTC
D gene: .; clone size: .; J gene: TRBJ1-5; V gene: TRBV28; CDR3 protein: CASSLNWGANQPQHF; CDR3 DNA: TGTGCCAGCAGTTTAAATTGGGGGGCCAATCAGCCCCAGCATTTT
D gene: .; clone size: .; J gene: TRBJ2-7; V gene: TRBV6-4; CDR3 protein: CASSEEGGSYEQYF; CDR3 DNA: TGTGCCAGCAGTGAAGAGGGGGGCTCCTACGAGCAGTACTTC
D gene: .; clone size: once; J gene: TRBJ2-2; V gene: TRBV29-1; CDR3 protein: CSVAGANTGELFF; CDR3 DNA: TGCAGCGTCGCAGGGGCGAACACCGGGGAGCTGTTTTTT
D gene: .; clone size: .; J gene: TRBJ2-1; V gene: TRBV9; CDR3 protein: CASSTGAEQFF; CDR3 DNA: TGTGCCAGCAGCACCGGGGCCGAGCAGTTCTTC
D gene: TRBD2; clone size: .; J gene: TRBJ2-7; V gene: TRBV14; CDR3 protein: CASSLPGGGPPYEQYF; CDR3 DNA: TGTGCCAGCAGCCTGCCGGGGGGAGGGCCCCCTTACGAGCAGTACTTC
D gene: .; clone size: .; J gene: TRBJ1-2; V gene: TRBV2; CDR3 protein: CASRGAGPNYGYTF; CDR3 DNA: TGTGCCAGCAGAGGGGCAGGCCCTAACTATGGCTACACCTTC
D gene: .; clone size: .; J gene: TRBJ1-1; V gene: TRBV10-2; CDR3 protein: CASSDRPDEAFF; CDR3 DNA: TGCGCCAGCAGTGATCGGCCCGATGAGGCTTTCTTT
D gene: .; clone size: .; J gene: TRBJ2-3; V gene: TRBV9; CDR3 protein: CASSVYDTQYF; CDR3 DNA: TGTGCCAGCAGCGTCTATGATACGCAGTATTTT
D gene: .; clone size: .; J gene: TRBJ2-3; V gene: TRBV29-1; CDR3 protein: CSVLPGSGFRTDTQYF; CDR3 DNA: TGCAGCGTACTACCGGGGAGTGGTTTCCGGACAGATACGCAGTATTTT
D gene: .; clone size: .; J gene: TRBJ2-1; V gene: TRBV27; CDR3 protein: CASRPTGTIKDNEQFF; CDR3 DNA: TGTGCCAGCAGACCTACCGGGACAATTAAAGACAATGAGCAGTTCTTC
D gene: .; clone size: .; J gene: TRBJ2-7; V gene: TRBV27; CDR3 protein: CASSQYSTTYEQYF; CDR3 DNA: TGTGCCAGCAGTCAATACAGCACCACTTACGAGCAGTACTTC
D gene: .; clone size: .; J gene: TRBJ2-4; V gene: TRBV25-1; CDR3 protein: CASSEDGGPGAKNIQYF; CDR3 DNA: TGTGCCAGCAGTGAGGACGGAGGGCCTGGGGCCAAAAACATTCAGTACTTC
D gene: .; clone size: once; J gene: TRBJ2-3; V gene: TRBV28; CDR3 protein: CASSPRTGMYTQYF; CDR3 DNA: TGTGCCAGCAGTCCGAGGACGGGCATGTATACGCAGTATTTT
D gene: .; clone size: .; J gene: TRBJ2-3; V gene: TRBV5-1; CDR3 protein: CASNRLSLRDTQYF; CDR3 DNA: TGCGCCAGCAATAGACTATCACTCAGAGATACGCAGTATTTT
D gene: TRBD2; clone size: once; J gene: TRBJ2-7; V gene: TRBV11-2; CDR3 protein: CASSPRRAGRAYEQYF; CDR3 DNA: TGTGCCAGCAGCCCACGTAGAGCGGGAAGGGCCTACGAGCAGTACTTC
D gene: .; clone size: .; J gene: TRBJ2-6; V gene: TRBV19; CDR3 protein: CASSLGVDGANVLTF; CDR3 DNA: TGTGCCAGTAGCTTGGGGGTGGATGGGGCCAACGTCCTGACTTTC
D gene: TRBD2; clone size: .; J gene: TRBJ2-1; V gene: TRBV28; CDR3 protein: CASSLPSGPYNEQFF; CDR3 DNA: TGTGCCAGCAGTTTACCTAGCGGCCCCTACAATGAGCAGTTCTTC
D gene: .; clone size: .; J gene: TRBJ1-5; V gene: TRBV15; CDR3 protein: CATSRVLRWDQPQHF; CDR3 DNA: TGTGCCACCAGCAGAGTCCTCAGGTGGGATCAGCCCCAGCATTTT
D gene: TRBD2; clone size: .; J gene: TRBJ2-7; V gene: TRBV13; CDR3 protein: CASSPGGGQGDPGGEQYF; CDR3 DNA: TGTGCCAGCAGCCCCGGCGGGGGGCAGGGCGATCCCGGGGGGGAGCAGTACTTC
D gene: .; clone size: .; J gene: TRBJ2-7; V gene: TRBV9; CDR3 protein: CASSANYEQYF; CDR3 DNA: TGTGCCAGCAGCGCCAATTACGAGCAGTACTTC
D gene: .; clone size: .; J gene: TRBJ1-1; V gene: TRBV7-8; CDR3 protein: CASSMGLTANTEAFF; CDR3 DNA: TGTGCCAGCAGCATGGGGTTGACAGCGAACACTGAAGCTTTCTTT
D gene: TRBD2; clone size: many; J gene: TRBJ2-7; V gene: TRBV7-2; CDR3 protein: CASSFASGRFEQYF; CDR3 DNA: TGTGCCAGCAGCTTTGCTAGCGGGAGGTTTGAGCAGTACTTC
D gene: .; clone size: .; J gene: TRBJ2-5; V gene: TRBV25-1; CDR3 protein: CASSESTSHQETQYF; CDR3 DNA: TGTGCCAGCAGTGAATCGACCAGCCACCAAGAGACCCAGTACTTC
D gene: .; clone size: .; J gene: TRBJ2-7; V gene: TRBV6-1; CDR3 protein: CASSELGGADQYF; CDR3 DNA: TGTGCCAGCAGTGAATTGGGGGGAGCGGATCAGTACTTC
D gene: .; clone size: .; J gene: TRBJ1-1; V gene: TRBV28; CDR3 protein: CASSRGRRGTEAFF; CDR3 DNA: TGTGCCAGCAGCCGCGGGCGGAGGGGTACTGAAGCTTTCTTT
D gene: .; clone size: .; J gene: TRBJ2-7; V gene: TRBV28; CDR3 protein: CASGLHPDYEQYF; CDR3 DNA: TGTGCCAGCGGTCTGCACCCAGACTACGAGCAGTACTTC
D gene: .; clone size: .; J gene: TRBJ2-2; V gene: TRBV9; CDR3 protein: CASSVGSFTGELFF; CDR3 DNA: TGTGCCAGCAGCGTAGGGAGCTTCACCGGGGAGCTGTTTTTT
D gene: .; clone size: .; J gene: TRBJ2-3; V gene: TRBV28; CDR3 protein: CASSFLDPSTDTQYF; CDR3 DNA: TGTGCCAGCAGTTTTCTGGATCCTAGCACAGATACGCAGTATTTT
D gene: .; clone size: .; J gene: TRBJ1-2; V gene: TRBV30; CDR3 protein: CAWRDDGDGYTF; CDR3 DNA: TGTGCCTGGAGAGATGATGGAGATGGCTACACCTTC
D gene: .; clone size: .; J gene: TRBJ2-3; V gene: TRBV19; CDR3 protein: CASSTPSVHTDTQYF; CDR3 DNA: TGTGCCAGTAGTACTCCTAGCGTACACACAGATACGCAGTATTTT
D gene: .; clone size: once; J gene: TRBJ2-7; V gene: TRBV28; CDR3 protein: CASSPTGQRQYF; CDR3 DNA: TGTGCCAGCAGCCCCACGGGTCAAAGGCAGTACTTC
D gene: TRBD2; clone size: .; J gene: TRBJ2-6; V gene: TRBV5-6; CDR3 protein: CASSLVSRGGTSGANVLTF; CDR3 DNA: TGTGCCAGCAGCTTGGTTTCGCGCGGGGGAACCTCTGGGGCCAACGTCCTGACTTTC
D gene: TRBD2; clone size: .; J gene: TRBJ2-2; V gene: TRBV4-2; CDR3 protein: CASSLTSGNTGELFF; CDR3 DNA: TGTGCCAGCAGCCTAACTAGCGGGAACACCGGGGAGCTGTTTTTT
D gene: .; clone size: .; J gene: TRBJ2-3; V gene: TRBV2; CDR3 protein: CASSEGGYTQYF; CDR3 DNA: TGTGCCAGCAGTGAGGGCGGATATACGCAGTATTTT
D gene: .; clone size: medium-sized; J gene: TRBJ2-7; V gene: TRBV29-1; CDR3 protein: CSVDHEAGNEQYF; CDR3 DNA: TGCAGCGTTGATCACGAGGCAGGGAACGAGCAGTACTTC
D gene: .; clone size: .; J gene: TRBJ1-2; V gene: TRBV7-9; CDR3 protein: CASSLEFGELYGYTF; CDR3 DNA: TGTGCCAGCAGCTTAGAATTTGGGGAGCTCTATGGCTACACCTTC
D gene: .; clone size: .; J gene: TRBJ2-3; V gene: TRBV28; CDR3 protein: CASSYSDTQYF; CDR3 DNA: TGTGCCAGCAGTTATTCCGATACGCAGTATTTT
D gene: TRBD2; clone size: .; J gene: TRBJ2-2; V gene: TRBV25-1; CDR3 protein: CASSEGVAGDGELFF; CDR3 DNA: TGTGCCAGCAGTGAAGGGGTAGCGGGAGACGGGGAGCTGTTTTTT
D gene: TRBD2; clone size: once; J gene: TRBJ2-7; V gene: TRBV28; CDR3 protein: CASSQGTSILYEQYF; CDR3 DNA: TGTGCCAGCAGCCAAGGGACTAGCATCCTCTACGAGCAGTACTTC
D gene: TRBD2; clone size: .; J gene: TRBJ2-7; V gene: TRBV5-4; CDR3 protein: CASSHASGREYEQYF; CDR3 DNA: TGTGCCAGCAGCCATGCTAGCGGGAGGGAGTACGAGCAGTACTTC
D gene: TRBD1; clone size: few; J gene: TRBJ1-1; V gene: TRBV11-2; CDR3 protein: CASSLDGTGRYEAFF; CDR3 DNA: TGTGCCAGCAGCTTAGATGGGACAGGACGTTATGAAGCTTTCTTT
D gene: .; clone size: .; J gene: TRBJ2-1; V gene: TRBV7-3; CDR3 protein: CASSLDTSTYNEQFF; CDR3 DNA: TGTGCCAGCAGCTTGGACACTTCGACCTACAATGAGCAGTTCTTC
D gene: .; clone size: .; J gene: TRBJ2-5; V gene: TRBV4-1; CDR3 protein: CASSQVTYQETQYF; CDR3 DNA: TGCGCCAGCAGCCAAGTGACATACCAAGAGACCCAGTACTTC
D gene: .; clone size: .; J gene: TRBJ2-1; V gene: TRBV5-1; CDR3 protein: CASSLDSVSYNEQFF; CDR3 DNA: TGCGCCAGCAGCTTGGATAGCGTCTCATACAATGAGCAGTTCTTC